Each of the 12 T cell receptor beta chains below was sequenced from the same sample in a study of T cells after yellow fever vaccination. MiXCR, applied by TCRdb to the 5' RACE reads, yields one record per CDR3 protein. The sample gives about 130,000 distinct CDR3 sequences, roughly 9% of which show up once; about 40% is in the top ten. This specimen consisted of CD8+ T cells sorted from PBMCs, obtained on the day of the yellow fever booster vaccination. These receptors were taken from a man between 18 and 29 years old who received the YFV17D yellow fever vaccine.

In its sample, this clonotype was seen a few times. The rearrangement links TRBV5-1 to TRBJ2-1, with a possible D match to TRBD2 (6 bases). Per germline, CDR1 SGHRS and CDR2 YFSETQ. The CDR3 spans 15 residues. V was trimmed by 0 bases and J by 5 bases, leaving 12 bases between them. CDR3 sequence reads: CASSLGRGRNNEQFF. CDR3 DNA sequence: TGCGCCAGCAGCTTGGGTCGGGGGAGGAACAATGAGCAGTTCTTC.

The V and J genes are TRBV29-1 and TRBJ2-1, with TRBD2 matching 12 bases. CDR1 SQVTM and CDR2 ANQGSEA come from the germline V gene. The CDR3 contains 14 residues. With V trimmed by 3 bases and J by 8 bases, 5 bases remained unmatched. The CDR3 spells CSVEASGGADEQFF. CDR3 coding DNA: TGCAGCGTTGAGGCTAGCGGGGGGGCCGATGAGCAGTTCTTC.

This clonotype was detected only a few times. This chain connects TRBV4-1 to TRBJ2-5, with 13 bases aligning to TRBD2. The germline V gene has CDR1 MGHRA and CDR2 YSYEKL. CDR3 size: 15 residues. V lost 5 bases, J lost 3 bases, and 3 bases stayed unmatched. CDR3 residues: CASSRTSGGKETQYF. CDR3 coding DNA: TGCGCCAGCAGCAGGACTAGCGGGGGAAAAGAGACCCAGTACTTC.

This clonotype was seen a handful of times. This chain uses TRBV7-9 with TRBJ2-5; the D is unclear. CDR1 and CDR2 (germline): SEHNR, FQNEAQ (reference sequence). Trimming pared 2 bases from V and 2 bases from J, leaving 9 bases between. The CDR3 totals 14 residues. In nucleotides, the CDR3 is TGTGCCAGCAGCTTATATTCGACTCAAGAGACCCAGTACTTC. As protein: CASSLYSTQETQYF.

This chain joins TRBV9 and TRBJ2-1; no clear D. This CDR3 comprises 15 residues. The V end was cut by 4 bases, the J end by 3 bases, with 14 bases between. The V gene's germline CDR1 is SGDLS and CDR2 YYNGEE. The CDR3 loop reads CASSPQRASYNEQFF. The DNA for the CDR3 is TGTGCCAGCAGCCCCCAACGAGCGAGCTACAATGAGCAGTTCTTC.

This clonotype has just a few counts. The genes are TRBV4-2 and TRBJ1-4, with D possibly TRBD1 on 5 matching bases. There are 19 residues in the CDR3. Per the germline V gene, CDR1 is LGHNA and CDR2 is YNFKEQ. V was clipped by 0 bases and J by 4 bases, with 21 bases between them. The CDR3 DNA reads TGTGCCAGCAGCCAAGATTGGGTTCTGAGGGGATCGGGTAATGAAAAACTGTTTTTT. Translation: CASSQDWVLRGSGNEKLFF.

This clonotype has just a few counts. J is TRBJ2-3 and V is TRBV7-9; 8 bases map to TRBD1. Germline lookup yields CDR1 SEHNR and CDR2 FQNEAQ (reference sequence). J was trimmed by 4 bases and V by 3 bases; bases with no gene match: 3. The CDR3 covers 14 residues. The CDR3 DNA sequence: TGTGCCAGCAGCTTCAGGGGGCGCTCAGATACGCAGTATTTT. Amino acid sequence: CASSFRGRSDTQYF.

The V call is TRBV28, the J call TRBJ2-7; D may be TRBD1 (5 bases). Trimming took off 4 bases at V and 1 base at J, with 14 bases between the two ends. This CDR3 is built from 15 residues. CDR1 and CDR2 from the germline V gene are MDHEN and SYDVKM. The CDR3 coding sequence is TGTGCCAGCAGTTCCGCAGGGCAGGGATCCTACGAGCAGTACGTC. Its translation: CASSSAGQGSYEQYV.

The rearrangement joins TRBV9 to TRBJ2-5, with 7 bases that match TRBD1. The J segment lost 1 base and the V segment lost 4 bases, leaving 7 bases of the junction unmatched. Germline CDR1 reads SGDLS; CDR2 reads YYNGEE. This CDR3 has 15 residues. CDR3 loop: CASSLDRVGQETQYF. As DNA, the CDR3 is TGTGCCAGCAGCTTAGACAGGGTGGGCCAAGAGACCCAGTACTTC.

This chain links TRBV20-1 with TRBJ2-1, with D uncertain. Germline V gene data show CDR1 as DFQATT and CDR2 as SNEGSKA (reference sequence). This CDR3 has 13 amino acids. Trimming removed 1 base from V and 4 bases from J, with 8 bases in between. The CDR3 DNA reads as TGCAGTGCTAGAGTGCATACGTACAATGAGCAGTTCTTC. It encodes CSARVHTYNEQFF.

This clonotype was found a few times. The genes are TRBV9 and TRBJ2-3; D possibly matches TRBD1 or TRBD2 (5 bases each). The germline gives CDR1 SGDLS, CDR2 YYNGEE. CDR3 length: 14 amino acids. V was clipped by 4 bases and J by 1 base, with 10 bases between them. The CDR3 nucleotides are TGTGCCAGCAGCCCGGGGACGGGCACAGATACGCAGTATTTT. Protein: CASSPGTGTDTQYF.

This clonotype was seen only a few times. V gene TRBV25-1 combines with J gene TRBJ1-5; D is unresolved. Between the trimmed V and J ends, which lost 3 bases and 7 bases, there was a span of 13 bases. CDR1 and CDR2 from the germline V gene are MGHDK and SYGVNS. The CDR3 covers 14 residues. CDR3 sequence: CASSDGVIGQPQHF. The CDR3 region has the DNA TGTGCCAGCAGTGATGGGGTAATTGGGCAGCCCCAGCATTTT.